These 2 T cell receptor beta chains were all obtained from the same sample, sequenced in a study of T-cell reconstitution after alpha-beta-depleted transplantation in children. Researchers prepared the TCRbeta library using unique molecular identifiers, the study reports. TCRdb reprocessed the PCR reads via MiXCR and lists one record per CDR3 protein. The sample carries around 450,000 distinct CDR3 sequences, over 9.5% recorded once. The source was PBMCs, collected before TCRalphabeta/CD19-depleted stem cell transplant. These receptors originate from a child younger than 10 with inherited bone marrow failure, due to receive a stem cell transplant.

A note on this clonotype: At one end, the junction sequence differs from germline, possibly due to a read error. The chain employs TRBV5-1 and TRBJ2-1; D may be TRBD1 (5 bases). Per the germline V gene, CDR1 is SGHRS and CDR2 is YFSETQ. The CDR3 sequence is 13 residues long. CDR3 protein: CASSLGQNNEQLF. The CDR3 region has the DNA TGCGCCAGCAGCTTGGGACAGAACAATGAGCAGTTGTTC.

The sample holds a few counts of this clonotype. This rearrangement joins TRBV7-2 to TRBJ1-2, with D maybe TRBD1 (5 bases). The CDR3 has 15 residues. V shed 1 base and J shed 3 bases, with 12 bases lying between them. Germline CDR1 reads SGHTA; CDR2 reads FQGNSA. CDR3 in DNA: TGTGCCAGCAGCTTAGGAGCAGGGTTTTACTATGGCTACACCTTC. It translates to CASSLGAGFYYGYTF.